The 27 T cell receptor beta chains below were found in one sample sequenced in a study of technical replicates of blood from several donors. Assay used: immunoSEQ multiplex PCR; TCRdb lists only in-frame clones, some missing. The sample holds about 75,000 clones, roughly nine tenths seen once. Sequencing input: T cells isolated from PBMCs. The receptors derive from a human donor in good health. Some clones in this sample may be carry-over from other donors' samples.

V usage is TRBV11-2 and J usage is TRBJ1-1; TRBD1 aligns across 8 bases. The CDR3 covers 16 residues. Trimming at V came to 3 bases and at J to 11 bases, leaving 17 bases not matched to a gene. The germline V gene encodes CDR1 SGHAT and CDR2 FQNNGV. CDR3 nucleotide sequence: TGTGCCAGCAGCTTTCCCCCTCAGGGGGACAGGACTGGGGCTTTCTTT. Translating it yields CASSFPPQGDRTGAFF.

The chain couples TRBV19 to TRBJ2-3, with D possibly TRBD2 on 6 matching bases. The CDR3 length is 13 residues. The germline V and J ends were trimmed by 6 bases and 3 bases, with 10 bases remaining between them. CDR1 and CDR2 (germline): LNHDA, SQIVND (reference sequence). CDR3 in amino acids: CASRNGGTDTQYF. As DNA, the CDR3 is TGTGCCAGTAGAAATGGGGGGACAGATACGCAGTATTTT.

V and J are TRBV28 and TRBJ1-4; no definite D call. In germline, CDR1 is MDHEN, CDR2 SYDVKM. The CDR3 is 13 residues long. V shed 4 bases and J shed 3 bases, with 6 bases lying between them. CDR3 DNA: TGTGCCAGCAGTTCACAGCCTAATGAAAAACTGTTTTTT. Amino acid sequence: CASSSQPNEKLFF.

The chain uses TRBV15 and TRBJ2-7, with TRBD2 matching over 14 bases. The V gene's germline CDR1 is LNHNV and CDR2 YYDKDF (reference sequence). The CDR3 length is 23 residues. Trimming cost V 0 bases and J 4 bases; bases outside gene matches: 23. CDR3 sequence: CATSRDGNLLTGTSGSVLYEQYF. The CDR3 nucleotides read TGTGCCACCAGCAGAGACGGGAACCTTTTAACCGGGACTAGCGGGAGCGTGCTGTACGAGCAGTACTTC. The full variable domain, rest sourced from reference TRBV15 and TRBJ2-7, is DAMVIQNPRYQVTQFGKPVTLSCSQTLNHNVMYWYQQKSSQAPKLLFHYYDKDFNNEADTPDNFQSRRPNTSFCFLDIRSPGLGDTAMYLCATSRDGNLLTGTSGSVLYEQYFGPGTRLTVT.

The CDR3 DNA sequence: TGTGCCAGCTACCGGGACATCAGAATGAACACTGAAGCTTTCTTT. It yields the protein CASYRDIRMNTEAFF. This chain joins TRBV7-6 and TRBJ1-1; tentatively, D is TRBD1 (6 bases). V shed 8 bases and J shed 0 bases, with 16 bases lying between them. CDR3 length: 15 residues. CDR1 and CDR2 from the germline V gene are SGHVS and FNYEAQ.

This chain links TRBV27 with TRBJ2-7; possible D gene TRBD2, 6 bases. The V end was cut by 2 bases, the J end by 7 bases, with 21 bases between. This CDR3 is 16 amino acids long. Germline-derived CDR1 and CDR2 are MNHEY and SMNVEV (reference sequence). The CDR3 here is CASSLGSGLWGGEQYF. CDR3 nucleotides: TGTGCCAGCAGTTTAGGGTCCGGACTATGGGGTGGGGAGCAGTACTTC.

The V gene is TRBV28, the J gene TRBJ1-2; TRBD1 is a possible D gene (5 bases). Germline V lookup: CDR1 MDHEN, CDR2 SYDVKM. The CDR3 has 16 amino acids. V lost 1 base to trimming and J lost 2 bases, with 14 bases between them. The CDR3 spells CASSLFGGTLNYGYTF. CDR3 nucleotides: TGTGCCAGCAGTTTATTCGGGGGGACCCTCAACTATGGCTACACCTTC.

This chain joins TRBV11-2 and TRBJ2-1; 13 bases are a match to TRBD2. J gave up 8 bases and V 7 bases, and 8 bases lay outside the gene matches. Looked up from germline, CDR1 is SGHAT and CDR2 is FQNNGV. CDR3 length: 15 amino acids. The CDR3 DNA follows: TGTGCCAGCAACAGACCGACTAGCGGGAGGTATGAGCAGTTCTTC. This encodes CASNRPTSGRYEQFF.

The gene calls are TRBV7-2 and TRBJ2-7; TRBD2 matches 11 bases. The germline V gene encodes CDR1 SGHTA and CDR2 FQGNSA. The V segment lost 5 bases and the J segment 4 bases; nucleotides outside the gene matches: 4. The CDR3 loop spans 14 amino acids. The CDR3 sequence is CASSRSGGDYEQYF. The DNA for the CDR3 is TGTGCCAGCAGCCGTAGCGGGGGGGATTACGAGCAGTACTTC.

This chain links TRBV6-1 with TRBJ2-7, with 9 positions matching TRBD2. The V segment lost 2 bases and the J segment 6 bases; nucleotides outside the gene matches: 11. The CDR3 runs 16 residues. Germline CDR1 is MNHNS and CDR2 is SASEGT. CDR3 nucleotide sequence: TGTGCCAGCAGTGAATTGAGCGGCGGGGGGGCCCCCGAGCAGTACTTC. This codes for CASSELSGGGAPEQYF.

The V and J genes are TRBV6-5 and TRBJ2-5; 9 nucleotides match TRBD2. The trim removed 6 bases at V and 2 bases at J, leaving 7 bases unmatched. Germline CDR1 is MNHEY and CDR2 is SVGAGI. The CDR3 has 15 amino acids. CDR3 loop: CASSTATSGQETQYF. The DNA of the CDR3 is TGTGCCAGCAGCACCGCGACTAGCGGACAAGAGACCCAGTACTTC.

The rearrangement joins TRBV27 to TRBJ1-4, with D possibly matching TRBD1 (5 bases). CDR1 and CDR2 from the germline V gene are MNHEY and SMNVEV (reference sequence). The germline V and J ends were trimmed by 3 bases and 4 bases, with 12 bases remaining between them. CDR3 size: 15 residues. Here the CDR3 reads CASSFSPTVNEKLFF. The DNA for the CDR3 is TGTGCCAGCAGTTTTTCCCCGACAGTTAATGAAAAACTGTTTTTT.

V usage is TRBV11-2 and J usage is TRBJ2-5, with 9 bases identical to TRBD1. The junction had 5 bases not matched to a gene; V was cut back by 7 bases and J by 5 bases. This CDR3 has 13 amino acids. Germline CDR1 reads SGHAT; CDR2 reads FQNNGV. The CDR3 is CASTWDRDETQYF. The CDR3 bases are TGTGCCAGCACCTGGGACAGGGATGAGACCCAGTACTTC.

The CDR3 protein is CASSLRGGLEGREQFF. In nucleotides, the CDR3 is TGTGCCAGCAGCCTCCGAGGGGGACTAGAGGGACGAGAGCAGTTCTTC. J is TRBJ2-1 and V is TRBV7-6, with 8 bases aligning to TRBD2. The trim removed 5 bases at V and 10 bases at J, leaving 16 bases unmatched. The V gene's germline CDR1 is SGHVS and CDR2 FNYEAQ. The CDR3 contains 16 residues. The full variable domain, in which reference TRBV7-6 and TRBJ2-1 provide the parts outside the CDR3, is GAGVSQSPRYKVTKRGQDVALRCDPISGHVSLYWYRQALGQGPEFLTYFNYEAQQDKSGLPNDRFSAERPEGSISTLTIQRTEQRDSAMYRCASSLRGGLEGREQFFGPGTRLTVL.

The chain uses TRBV6-5 and TRBJ1-5, with TRBD1 as a possible D gene (6 bases). V was pared by 6 bases and J by 4 bases, with 16 bases between. The germline V gene encodes CDR1 MNHEY and CDR2 SVGAGI. The CDR3 length is 15 residues. The CDR3 loop is CASRQGLLGNQPQHF. CDR3 in DNA: TGTGCCAGCAGGCAGGGGTTATTGGGGAATCAGCCCCAGCATTTT.

The chain joins TRBV7-6 to TRBJ1-3; weak D call: TRBD1 (5 bases). The CDR3 is 15 amino acids. Germline lookup yields CDR1 SGHVS and CDR2 FNYEAQ. V lost 5 bases, J lost 0 bases, and 11 bases lay in between. The chain's CDR3 is CASSPNRSSGNTIYF. CDR3 bases: TGTGCCAGCAGCCCAAACAGGAGCTCTGGAAACACCATATATTTT.

The chain is built from TRBV5-1 and TRBJ2-3; 7 bases are a match to TRBD1. V shed 2 bases and J 3 bases; nucleotides not matched to a gene: 0. The CDR3 is made up of 13 amino acids. Per the germline V gene, CDR1 is SGHRS and CDR2 is YFSETQ. The CDR3 spells CASSLQGTDTQYF. Written as DNA, the CDR3 is TGCGCCAGCAGCTTACAGGGGACAGATACGCAGTATTTT.

J is TRBJ2-3 and V is TRBV6-1, with 7 nucleotides matching TRBD1. CDR1 and CDR2 from the germline V gene are MNHNS and SASEGT. The J segment lost 5 bases and the V segment lost 4 bases, leaving 6 bases of the junction unmatched. CDR3 size: 14 residues. CDR3 protein: CASSGSAGGDTQYF. The CDR3 coding sequence is TGTGCCAGCAGTGGATCCGCAGGGGGAGATACGCAGTATTTT.

The CDR3 nucleotides are TGCGCCAGCAGCAGTACTAGCGCGAACACCGGGGAGCTGTTTTTT. It yields the protein CASSSTSANTGELFF. V is TRBV5-1 and J is TRBJ2-2; 7 bases are shared with TRBD2. This CDR3 has 15 residues. J was trimmed by 0 bases and V by 4 bases; bases with no gene match: 3. From germline, CDR1 is SGHRS and CDR2 YFSETQ.

The V call is TRBV5-5, the J call TRBJ1-1; tentatively, D is TRBD1 (6 bases). There are 13 residues in the CDR3. The V end was cut by 0 bases, the J end by 6 bases, with 9 bases between. Germline lookup yields CDR1 SGHKS and CDR2 YYEKEE (reference sequence). The CDR3 here is CASSLGQGPEAFF. DNA for the CDR3: TGTGCCAGCAGCTTGGGCCAGGGGCCTGAAGCTTTCTTT.

J is TRBJ2-6 and V is TRBV27; TRBD1 matches at 9 bases. V gave up 6 bases and J gave up 5 bases; unmatched junction bases: 8. CDR1 and CDR2 (germline): MNHEY, SMNVEV (reference sequence). The CDR3 has 16 residues. The CDR3 nucleotides are TGTGCCAGCAGCCCCAGAACAGGGGGCAGGGCCAACGTCCTGACTTTC. Encoded protein: CASSPRTGGRANVLTF.

The chain uses TRBV7-9 and TRBJ1-6, with D uncertain. Germline V gives CDR1 SEHNR, CDR2 FQNEAQ (reference sequence). V gave up 3 bases and J gave up 10 bases, with 10 bases separating them. This CDR3 comprises 13 residues. CDR3 sequence (DNA): TGTGCCAGCAGCTTGCAGAAAAACTCACCCCTCCACTTT. Protein sequence: CASSLQKNSPLHF.

CDR3 in amino acids: CASSLQGGRGMNTEAFF. The DNA of the CDR3 is TGCGCCAGCAGCTTGCAGGGCGGGCGGGGGATGAACACTGAAGCTTTCTTT. V and J are TRBV5-1 and TRBJ1-1; possibly TRBD1 for D (5 bases). CDR1 is SGHRS, CDR2 YFSETQ, per germline. The CDR3 contains 17 residues. The V and J ends lost 1 base and 0 bases respectively, with 16 bases between them.

V is TRBV27 and J is TRBJ1-2, with D perhaps matching TRBD1 (5 bases). CDR3 length: 13 residues. Germline V gene lookup returns CDR1 MNHEY and CDR2 SMNVEV (reference sequence). V lost 4 bases and J lost 8, with 14 bases in between. The CDR3 reads CASSYRGLYGYTF. In DNA, the CDR3 is TGTGCCAGCAGTTATAGGGGACTATACGGCTACACCTTC.

V usage is TRBV30 and J usage is TRBJ2-7; 11 bases line up with TRBD1. The CDR3 runs 14 residues. Germline CDR1 is GTSNPN and CDR2 is SVGIG (reference sequence). V lost 1 base and J lost 5; bases outside the gene matches: 4. The CDR3 spells CAWSAGQGDHEQYF. CDR3 bases: TGTGCCTGGAGTGCGGGACAGGGGGACCACGAGCAGTACTTC.

The genes are TRBV5-4 and TRBJ2-3; maybe TRBD2 (6 bases). CDR3 length: 14 residues. V was pared by 3 bases and J by 4 bases, with 12 bases between. CDR1 is SGHNT, CDR2 YYREEE, per germline (reference sequence). CDR3 in amino acids: CASSSGGGADTQYF. The CDR3 DNA sequence: TGTGCCAGCAGCTCCGGGGGTGGTGCAGATACGCAGTATTTT.

The chain couples TRBV28 to TRBJ1-6; TRBD1 matches 7 bases. Germline V CDR1 and CDR2: MDHEN, SYDVKM. The CDR3 is 17 amino acids. With V trimmed by 5 bases and J by 7 bases, 14 bases remained unmatched. CDR3 in amino acids: CASSLKRRDSENSPLHF. CDR3 coding DNA: TGTGCCAGCAGTCTAAAAAGGAGGGACAGCGAAAATTCACCCCTCCACTTT. Looking up the rest from reference TRBV28 and TRBJ1-6 gives the full variable domain: DVKVTQSSRYLVKRTGEKVFLECVQDMDHENMFWYRQDPGLGLRLIYFSYDVKMKEKGDIPEGYSVSREKKERFSLILESASTNQTSMYLCASSLKRRDSENSPLHFGNGTRLTVT.